This T cell receptor (beta chain) emerged from a study of T cell responses to AZD1222 COVID-19 vaccine. Study findings and constraints: Repertoire collection took place solely once the T cell response had peaked. When two AZD1222 doses had been given, Spike-specific TCR breadth and depth rose.

The CDR3 sequence is 15 residues long. The V gene lost 7 bases and the J gene lost 4 bases, with 19 bases spanning the gap. Germline values: CDR1 MNHEY, CDR2 SVGAGI. Using immunoSEQ multiplex PCR, the repertoire was profiled, and TCRdb retains in-frame clones only, with some absent. The sample holds some 150,000 clones, 90% seen once. Note on this clone: What it recognizes is unknown.

V and J are TRBV6-5 and TRBJ1-2; D call uncertain. The sample consisted of peripheral blood, taken 28 days after the second AZD1222 dose. This clonotype was sampled from an adult who received the AZD1222 COVID-19 vaccine. CDR3 sequence: CASITQRQSGYGYTF. CDR3 DNA sequence: TGTGCCAGCATCACTCAACGGCAGAGTGGCTATGGCTACACCTTC.